The 22 T cell receptor beta chains in this list originate from one sample, sequenced in a study of T-cell memory formation after mild COVID-19. Using its own MiXCR run on the 5' RACE reads, TCRdb lists one record per CDR3 protein. This table holds some 190,000 distinct CDR3 sequences, approximately 20% found once. Sequenced input: PBMCs or a T cell subset sorted from them (not recorded which). The receptor set was obtained from an adult woman who had mild COVID-19 (a few samples of this study predate the infection). Cell type and time point are not known.

The rearrangement uses TRBV12-3 or TRBV12-4 and TRBJ1-1; TRBD1 is a possible D gene (5 bases). V was clipped by 3 bases and J by 4 bases, with 12 bases between them. CDR3 length: 14 residues. CDR3 in DNA: TGTGCCAGCAGTTTTAGGGGCGTGGGCACTGAAGCTTTCTTT. Translation gives CASSFRGVGTEAFF.

The CDR3 bases are TGTGCCAGCAGCCAAGATCTGGCTGCAGAGACCCAGTACTTC. Its protein product is CASSQDLAAETQYF. V usage is TRBV4-2 and J usage is TRBJ2-5; no clear D. The CDR3 runs 14 residues. V was pared by 0 bases and J by 4 bases, with 9 bases between. Per the germline V gene, CDR1 is LGHNA and CDR2 is YNFKEQ.

The chain couples TRBV24-1 to TRBJ2-1; 9 bases are a match to TRBD2. Germline V gene sequence: CDR1 KGHDR, CDR2 SFDVKD. This CDR3 spans 15 amino acids. Germline trimming cut 10 bases from V and 9 bases from J; bases unmatched to any gene: 15. The CDR3 region has the DNA TGTGCCACGGGAGAGCGGGGGGCAGAGTATGGTGAGCAGTTCTTC. As protein: CATGERGAEYGEQFF.

There are a few counts of this clonotype. The J gene is TRBJ1-2, the V gene TRBV12-3 or TRBV12-4; D is perhaps TRBD1 (5 bases). This CDR3 is built from 14 residues. Trimming removed 6 bases from V and 6 bases from J, with 17 bases in between. The CDR3 nucleotides are TGTGCCAGCAGCTGGCGGGGGAGCTCTGATGGCTACACCTTC. Its translation is CASSWRGSSDGYTF.

This clonotype occurred a few times. The V call is TRBV27, the J call TRBJ1-6; tentatively, D is TRBD1 (6 bases). Germline CDR1 is MNHEY and CDR2 is SMNVEV (reference sequence). Trimming left V 2 bases short and J 7 bases short, with 12 bases between. The CDR3 sequence is 15 residues long. The CDR3 DNA reads TGTGCCAGCAGTTTAGTGGGGGGCAGGAATTCACCCCTCCACTTT. As protein: CASSLVGGRNSPLHF.

This clonotype has more than one count but fewer than ten. V usage is TRBV12-3 or TRBV12-4 and J usage is TRBJ2-5, with TRBD2 identical over 10 bases. Trimming took 2 bases from V and 2 from J; bases not matched to a gene: 2. The CDR3 totals 15 residues. The CDR3 here is CASSLHSGGQETQYF. CDR3 nucleotides: TGTGCCAGCAGTTTACATAGCGGGGGGCAAGAGACCCAGTACTTC.

This chain connects TRBV7-2 to TRBJ2-3; D might be TRBD2 (6 bases). CDR1 and CDR2 (germline): SGHTA, FQGNSA. This CDR3 has 16 residues. Trimming took 6 bases from V and 0 from J, leaving 16 bases between them. Here the CDR3 reads CASSPTAGISTDTQYF. In DNA form, the CDR3 reads TGTGCCAGCAGTCCTACGGCGGGAATTAGCACAGATACGCAGTATTTT.

The CDR3 coding sequence is TGTGCCAGCAGCCAAGAAGGGAGCATTCAGTACTTC. It is translated as CASSQEGSIQYF. This chain links TRBV3-1 with TRBJ2-4, with D tentatively TRBD2 (5 bases). The germline CDR1 and CDR2 sequences are LGHDT and YNNKEL (reference sequence). CDR3 length: 12 residues. V was shortened by 0 bases and J by 9 bases, with 6 bases between the two germline ends.

The chain combines TRBV5-1 with TRBJ1-1, with no clear D. The CDR3 contains 14 residues. The germline gives CDR1 SGHRS, CDR2 YFSETQ. Trimming cost V 3 bases and J 1 base, with 10 bases left between them. CDR3 coding DNA: TGCGCCAGCAGCTCGCTAAGCGGGAACACTGAAGCTTTCTTT. Translation gives CASSSLSGNTEAFF. Complete variable domain (other parts from reference TRBV5-1 and TRBJ1-1): KAGVTQTPRYLIKTRGQQVTLSCSPISGHRSVSWYQQTPGQGLQFLFEYFSETQRNKGNFPGRFSGRQFSNSRSEMNVSTLELGDSALYLCASSSLSGNTEAFFGQGTRLTVV.

This clonotype was observed a few times. This chain uses TRBV24-1 with TRBJ1-5; no definite D call. From germline, CDR1 is KGHDR and CDR2 SFDVKD. The CDR3 has 15 residues. The V gene lost 5 bases and the J gene lost 2 bases, with 12 bases spanning the gap. The CDR3: CATSAKGGGNQPQHF. CDR3 in DNA: TGTGCCACCAGTGCGAAGGGCGGAGGCAATCAGCCCCAGCATTTT.

This clonotype appeared a few times. V usage is TRBV3-1 and J usage is TRBJ2-7, with TRBD2 identical over 7 bases. The trim removed 1 base at V and 6 bases at J, leaving 3 bases unmatched. Germline V gene lookup returns CDR1 LGHDT and CDR2 YNNKEL (reference sequence). The CDR3 spans 13 residues. CDR3 in amino acids: CASSQVGGFEQYF. CDR3 DNA: TGTGCCAGCAGCCAAGTCGGGGGGTTCGAGCAGTACTTC.

This clonotype has just a few counts. CDR3: CSVEPPGNLYNEQFF. The CDR3 nucleotides read TGCAGCGTTGAACCCCCCGGGAATCTTTACAATGAGCAGTTCTTC. The chain employs TRBV29-1 and TRBJ2-1, with D perhaps matching TRBD2 (5 bases). Germline V gene data show CDR1 as SQVTM and CDR2 as ANQGSEA. The CDR3 has 15 amino acids. The V end lost 2 bases, the J end lost 4 bases, and 15 bases lay between the germline ends.

The chain carries TRBV10-3 and TRBJ2-7; TRBD1 agrees at 10 bases. The CDR3 has 13 residues. V gave up 11 bases and J gave up 5 bases; unmatched junction bases: 9. The germline gives CDR1 ENHRY, CDR2 SYGVKD. The DNA of the CDR3 is TGTGCCGCAGGGACAGGGGTAAAGGACGAGCAGTACTTC. It encodes CAAGTGVKDEQYF.

This clonotype has a handful of counts. This chain connects TRBV7-9 to TRBJ2-5, with 8 bases aligning to TRBD1. After removal of 1 base from V and 5 bases from J, the junction contained 6 bases not matched to a gene. Germline V gives CDR1 SEHNR, CDR2 FQNEAQ (reference sequence). This CDR3 has 15 amino acids. The CDR3: CASSLGQGARETQYF. In DNA, the CDR3 is TGTGCCAGCAGCTTAGGTCAGGGGGCCCGGGAGACCCAGTACTTC.

This clonotype was seen more than once but under ten times. This chain connects TRBV20-1 to TRBJ1-2; D not certain. The CDR3 consists of 15 residues. Trimming took off 3 bases at V and 1 base at J, with 15 bases between the two ends. The germline CDR1 and CDR2 sequences are DFQATT and SNEGSKA (reference sequence). This CDR3 reads CSASPASLYNYGYTF. CDR3 coding DNA: TGCAGTGCTAGCCCCGCCAGCCTGTATAACTATGGCTACACCTTC.

This clonotype was seen only a few times. The gene calls are TRBV29-1 and TRBJ1-5; D possibly corresponds to TRBD1 (5 bases). Trimming stripped 6 bases from V and 0 bases from J, with 9 bases between. The germline CDR1 and CDR2 sequences are SQVTM and ANQGSEA. The CDR3 has 13 residues. CDR3 sequence: CSVAGNSNQPQHF. The CDR3 coding sequence is TGCAGCGTCGCAGGGAATAGCAATCAGCCCCAGCATTTT.

This clonotype turned up a few times. The chain joins TRBV20-1 to TRBJ2-5; D is perhaps TRBD1 (5 bases). Trimming pared 6 bases from V and 1 base from J, leaving 12 bases between. Germline CDR1 is DFQATT and CDR2 is SNEGSKA (reference sequence). There are 13 residues in the CDR3. In DNA form, the CDR3 reads TGCAGTGCAACCCAGGGCGTCCAAGAGACCCAGTACTTC. This encodes CSATQGVQETQYF.

This clonotype was detected ten times or more. This rearrangement joins TRBV4-3 to TRBJ2-3; 8 nucleotides agree with TRBD2. Germline lookup yields CDR1 LGHNA and CDR2 YSLEER. With 6 bases clipped from V and 8 bases from J, the junction kept 10 bases outside the gene matches. This CDR3 contains 14 residues. DNA of the CDR3: TGCGCCAGCAGTACCGGGGGACTAGTTGGTACGCAGTATTTT. Amino acid sequence: CASSTGGLVGTQYF.

This clonotype turned up a few times. The chain carries TRBV12-3 or TRBV12-4 and TRBJ2-7; either TRBD1 or TRBD2 may supply D (5 bases each). The V end lost 5 bases, the J end lost 7 bases, and 21 bases lay between the germline ends. CDR3 size: 15 residues. CDR3 region: CASSLTGTPQAEQYF. CDR3 nucleotides: TGTGCCAGCAGTCTTACCGGGACCCCTCAAGCAGAGCAGTACTTC.

This clonotype occurred a few times. This chain connects TRBV6-5 to TRBJ2-1; TRBD2 matches at 13 bases. The CDR3 consists of 18 residues. Trimming took 1 base from V and 10 from J; bases not matched to a gene: 13. The germline V gene encodes CDR1 MNHEY and CDR2 SVGAGI. CDR3 loop: CASSYFHLRTSGSSEQFF. Here the CDR3 DNA reads TGTGCCAGCAGTTACTTCCATCTTAGGACTAGCGGGAGTAGCGAGCAGTTCTTC.

This clonotype was seen more than once but under ten times. The chain combines TRBV4-1 with TRBJ2-7; the D gene is possibly TRBD2 (5 bases). The ends were cut back, 4 bases at V and 2 bases at J, with 12 bases in the middle. Germline CDR1 is MGHRA and CDR2 is YSYEKL. This CDR3 has 14 residues. The CDR3 DNA is TGCGCCAGCAGCCCCCGAGAGGGCCCCTACGAGCAGTACTTC. Its translation: CASSPREGPYEQYF.

This clonotype was counted a few times. This chain connects TRBV20-1 to TRBJ2-1, with 9 nucleotides matching TRBD2. V shed 1 base and J 6 bases; nucleotides not matched to a gene: 4. Germline V CDR1 and CDR2: DFQATT, SNEGSKA (reference sequence). The CDR3 length is 14 residues. DNA for the CDR3: TGCAGTGCTAGAGGGGGGACTAGCCCCAATGAGCAGTTCTTC. Translating it yields CSARGGTSPNEQFF.